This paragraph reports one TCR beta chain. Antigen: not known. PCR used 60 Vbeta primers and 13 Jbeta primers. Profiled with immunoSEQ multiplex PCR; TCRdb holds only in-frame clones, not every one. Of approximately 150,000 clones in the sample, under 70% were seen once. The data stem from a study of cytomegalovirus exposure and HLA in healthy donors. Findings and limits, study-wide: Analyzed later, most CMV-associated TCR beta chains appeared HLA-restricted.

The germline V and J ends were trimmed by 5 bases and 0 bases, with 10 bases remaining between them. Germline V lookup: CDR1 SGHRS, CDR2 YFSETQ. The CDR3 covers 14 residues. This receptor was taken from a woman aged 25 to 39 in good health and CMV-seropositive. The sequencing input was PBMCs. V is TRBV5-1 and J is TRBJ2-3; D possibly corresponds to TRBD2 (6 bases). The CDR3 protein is CASSYSGSTDTQYF. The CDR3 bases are TGCGCCAGCAGTTATAGCGGAAGCACAGATACGCAGTATTTT.